This T cell receptor beta chain was captured by sequencing in a study of OX40 agonist ivuxolimab in advanced cancers. Study in general: Earlier treatment with anti-PD-1, anti-PD-L1 or anti-CTLA-4 was permitted, and under 50% had received some. Partial response was recorded in three patients: one hepatocellular carcinoma and two cutaneous melanoma cases.

Collection of blood occurred at baseline, at cycle 4 day 1, and at cycle 7 day 1. Generated by immunoSEQ multiplex PCR, the TCRdb table keeps only in-frame clones and is missing some. In the table there are around 92,000 clones, 84% of which are singletons. The CDR3 spans 15 residues. After removal of 4 bases from V and 5 bases from J, the junction contained 6 bases not matched to a gene. Germline values: CDR1 SGHNT, CDR2 YENEEA. This chain uses TRBV11-3 with TRBJ2-3; 10 bases line up with TRBD1. The specimen was CD4+ or CD8+ T cells sorted from blood, collected in a trial of the OX40 agonist ivuxolimab. This sequence originates from an adult with an advanced solid tumor such as melanoma, head and neck, liver or kidney cancer. As DNA, the CDR3 is TGTGCCAGCAGCTCCGGGACAGGGGTAGAAGATACGCAGTATTTT. This codes for CASSSGTGVEDTQYF.